Included here is one TCR beta chain sequence, with context. This clonotype was found a few times. The antigen this receptor binds is unknown. The input lacks base qualities; no much larger clone sits a single base away. Libraries of naive CD8 T cells were built from anywhere between roughly 20,000 and 1,100,000 sorted cells, with 10%, 30% or 50% of the purified RNA used. On a BD FACSAria II, naive CD8 T cells were FACS-sorted as CD8+CD4-CCR7+CD45RA+ and collected into RLT Plus buffer. Detection sensitivity was tested by spiking Jurkat RNA equal to ten TCR copies' worth into samples containing roughly 18,000-1,000,000 naive CD8 T cells. CD8 T cells were enriched using RosetteSep CD8+ T Cell Enrichment Cocktail and Ficoll-Paque, and the enriched cells then underwent ACK red cell lysis. This sample stems from a study of molecular identifiers for immune sequencing clone quantification (dated by TCRdb to between 2018 and 2020). About the investigation overall: For a replicate experiment, the RNA from either around 20,000 or 100,000 naive CD8 T cells was divided into five aliquots, and four of those aliquots went on to sequencing. This methods study used CD8 T cells to benchmark TCR RNA copy counting and molecular-identifier clustering-based TCR repertoire sequencing (MIDCIRS).

Overall study outcomes, separate from this receptor: Even against a background of 750,000 to 1,000,000 naive CD8 T cells, spiked-in Jurkat TCR RNA amounting to a single cell's worth was reported to be detectable. In CMV-specific effector cells, over 99% of molecules were held by clones above 20 RNA copies, whereas under 1% of molecules were held by such clones in naive cells. Modeling gave around 2.7 recovered TCR RNA copies per cell versus approximately 11 by digital PCR, implying around 30% capture efficiency. Spiked-in Jurkat TCR RNA (around eleven copies' worth), which is not part of the donor repertoire, was contained in the naive libraries. Highly expanded clone sizes could be underestimated if identical TCR molecules share a barcode. When barcode sub-clustering was omitted, TCR diversity was inflated by chimeric consensus sequences, with chimeras reaching as high as 47%.

Library creation used PCR. This sample was sequenced with an Illumina HiSeq 4000. Preparation of bulk TCR libraries followed a previously described approach, with the TCR primers listed in Table S5. Total RNA was purified with the Qiagen AllPrep DNA/RNA kit. Before analysis, reads from multiple sequencing runs of one library were combined. The study's processing was this. Only reads with exact TCR constant sequence were kept, trimmed to 150 nt, and grouped by their 12-nt molecular barcodes. Reads inside each barcode group were sub-clustered using a 15% Levenshtein threshold, and a quality-weighted consensus sequence was constructed for each RNA molecule. Non-functional sequences were filtered out, along with any lower-count sequence sitting one edit away from another sequence. On the basis of fitting two negative binomial distributions, barcode sub-clusters with fewer than 20% of the maximum read count were discarded. TCRdb handled the public reads itself, with Q25 trimming in fastp and clone calling in MiXCR, and kept productive beta chains. One record per CDR3 amino acid sequence lists the most common genes and DNA. The V and J calls reflect TCRdb's pipeline rather than the authors' work. The sample table shows about 640,000 distinct CDR3 sequences, and just under 20% are seen once. Of the sample, 0.7% to 1% is held by the ten largest clones.

Trimming removed 2 bases from V and 7 bases from J, leaving 5 bases between the germline ends. The CDR3, from cysteine to phenylalanine, totals 12 residues. The DNA shown is the 36-base CDR3, in frame from base 1. CDR1 and CDR2 are drawn from the germline V gene (reference sequence): LNHDA, SQIVND. This clonotype was sampled from a human donor in good health. Some libraries in this study had Jurkat cell RNA spiked in. Rearrangement joined TRBV19 to TRBJ2-2, with the D segment identity uncertain. What was sequenced was naive CD8+ T cells from blood, with Jurkat cell RNA spiked in. In the paper's terms, the cell subset or site label means: FACS-sorted CD8+CD4-CCR7+CD45RA+ naive T cells. The nucleotide sequence reads as follows: TGTGCCAGTAGTATATCATACGGGGAGCTGTTTTTT. This gives the protein CASSISYGELFF.